The 18 T cell receptor beta chains reported below all come from one sample, sequenced in a study of monozygotic twins with inflammatory bowel disease. Each CDR3 protein gets one entry in TCRdb, which reprocessed the 5' RACE reads and gives no DNA. The repertoire table contains about 93,000 distinct CDR3 sequences. The specimen sequenced was blood. These receptors came from a human donor with ulcerative colitis or Crohn's disease, or a healthy co-twin of an affected twin (not recorded which).

V usage is TRBV3-1 and J usage is TRBJ1-2. The CDR3 is 11 amino acids. The germline gives CDR1 LGHDT, CDR2 YNNKEL (reference sequence). The CDR3 loop reads CASSQDKAYTF.

V is TRBV5-1 and J is TRBJ2-7; lacking DNA, the TRBD1 call made by TCRdb goes unchecked. Looked up from germline, CDR1 is SGHRS and CDR2 is YFSETQ. The CDR3 has 12 amino acids. The CDR3 protein is CASSLAGDEQYF.

V and J are TRBV7-9 and TRBJ1-2. Germline CDR1 is SEHNR and CDR2 is FQNEAQ (reference sequence). This CDR3 contains 14 residues. CDR3 region: CASSLGALTYGYTF. Combining the CDR3 with reference TRBV7-9 and TRBJ1-2 gives the whole variable domain DTGVSQNPRHKITKRGQNVTFRCDPISEHNRLYWYRQTLGQGPEFLTYFQNEAQLEKSRLLSDRFSAERPKGSFSTLEIQRTEQGDSAMYLCASSLGALTYGYTFGSGTRLTVV.

V is TRBV20-1 and J is TRBJ2-5. Germline values: CDR1 DFQATT, CDR2 SNEGSKA (reference sequence). This CDR3 is 13 amino acids long. The CDR3 protein is CSARRGFQETQYF.

This chain uses TRBV12-3 or TRBV12-4 with TRBJ1-1. This CDR3 is 11 amino acids long. The CDR3 sequence is CASGIGTEAFF.

The chain links TRBV7-2 to TRBJ1-4. This CDR3 contains 13 residues. Germline CDR1 SGHTA, CDR2 FQGNSA. This chain's CDR3 is CASSPYSFEKLFF.

The chain links TRBV7-2 to TRBJ1-2. This CDR3 has 16 amino acids. The germline V gene has CDR1 SGHTA and CDR2 FQGNSA. CDR3 residues: CASSLDMLGHRNGYTF.

This rearrangement joins TRBV5-1 to TRBJ1-2; TCRdb returns TRBD1, unconfirmable since there is no DNA. Per the germline V gene, CDR1 is SGHRS and CDR2 is YFSETQ. The CDR3 is 14 amino acids. CDR3 amino acids: CASSPGQGDYGYTF.

The chain has TRBV5-1 and TRBJ1-2. The CDR3 length is 13 residues. Germline V gene lookup returns CDR1 SGHRS and CDR2 YFSETQ. The CDR3 sequence: CASSPDTNYGYTF.

The rearrangement joins TRBV7-2 to TRBJ2-3. This CDR3 spans 14 amino acids. The germline gives CDR1 SGHTA, CDR2 FQGNSA. The CDR3 reads CASSRRRITDTQYF.

This chain links TRBV12-3 or TRBV12-4 with TRBJ1-1; TCRdb's D gene call, TRBD1, goes unchecked for lack of DNA. CDR3 length: 14 residues. CDR3 amino acids: CASSFFGGASEAFF.

The chain combines TRBV6-2 or TRBV6-3 with TRBJ1-5; absent DNA, TCRdb's TRBD1 call cannot be checked. The CDR3 has 13 amino acids. Germline CDR1 reads MNHEY; CDR2 reads SVGEGT. CDR3: CATTSGDYQPQHF.

The chain employs TRBV12-3 or TRBV12-4 and TRBJ1-5; the TCRdb D gene call, TRBD1, has no DNA to confirm it. The CDR3 contains 12 residues. The chain's CDR3 is CASSPGRQPQHF.

The V and J genes are TRBV3-1 and TRBJ2-1; checking the TCRdb D call of TRBD1 is not possible without DNA. Germline-derived CDR1 and CDR2 are LGHDT and YNNKEL (reference sequence). The CDR3 totals 16 residues. CDR3 residues: CASSDPRDRVHNEQFF.

The chain employs TRBV28 and TRBJ2-3. The germline CDR1 and CDR2 sequences are MDHEN and SYDVKM. The CDR3 spans 14 residues. The CDR3 loop is CASSAEPQAGTQYF.

This chain joins TRBV5-1 and TRBJ1-2; there is no DNA to check the TCRdb D call of TRBD1. Germline CDR1 and CDR2: SGHRS and YFSETQ. The CDR3 loop spans 14 amino acids. The CDR3 protein is CASSLEQGYDGYTF.

The CDR3 here is CATLGLAAYNEQFF. The chain recombines TRBV25-1 with TRBJ2-1; TCRdb's D call, TRBD2, is unchecked because there is no DNA. Germline V gene lookup returns CDR1 MGHDK and CDR2 SYGVNS. The CDR3 is 14 amino acids.

This chain links TRBV5-1 with TRBJ2-5; TCRdb indicates TRBD1, and absent DNA this call remains unverified. Germline CDR1 is SGHRS and CDR2 is YFSETQ. The CDR3 contains 14 residues. The CDR3 spells CASSSGTVQETQYF. Complete variable domain (other parts from reference TRBV5-1 and TRBJ2-5): KAGVTQTPRYLIKTRGQQVTLSCSPISGHRSVSWYQQTPGQGLQFLFEYFSETQRNKGNFPGRFSGRQFSNSRSEMNVSTLELGDSALYLCASSSGTVQETQYFGPGTRLLVL.